What follows are 19 T cell receptor beta chains derived from one specimen sequenced in a study of T-cell memory formation after mild COVID-19. MiXCR was run by TCRdb on the 5' RACE reads, yielding one entry per CDR3 protein. The sample records about 400,000 distinct CDR3 sequences, under 25% being singletons. Sequencing was performed on PBMCs or a T cell subset sorted from them (not recorded which). These receptor sequences come from an adult woman who had mild COVID-19 (a few samples of this study predate the infection). Cell type and time point are not known.

The CDR3 sequence is CASSQAWARRSSYNEQFF. CDR3 sequence (DNA): TGTGCCAGCAGCCAAGCCTGGGCGCGCCGGAGCTCCTACAATGAGCAGTTCTTC. The rearrangement uses TRBV3-1 and TRBJ2-1; D not resolved. The ends were cut back, 1 base at V and 0 bases at J, with 16 bases in the middle. This CDR3 comprises 18 residues. The germline gives CDR1 LGHDT, CDR2 YNNKEL (reference sequence).

This clonotype was seen only once. The genes are TRBV2 and TRBJ2-2; D unclear. Trimming stripped 4 bases from V and 5 bases from J, with 8 bases between. Germline-derived CDR1 and CDR2 are SNHLY and FYNNEI. The CDR3 length is 13 residues. The CDR3 sequence is CASSVRETGELFF. DNA for the CDR3: TGTGCCAGCAGTGTAAGGGAAACCGGGGAGCTGTTTTTT. Supplemented by reference TRBV2 and TRBJ2-2, the full variable domain reads EPEVTQTPSHQVTQMGQEVILRCVPISNHLYFYWYRQILGQKVEFLVSFYNNEISEKSEIFDDQFSVERPDGSNFTLKIRSTKLEDSAMYFCASSVRETGELFFGEGSRLTVL.

This clonotype was found a few times. V gene TRBV27 combines with J gene TRBJ2-2, with D perhaps matching TRBD2 (5 bases). In germline, CDR1 is MNHEY, CDR2 SMNVEV (reference sequence). V was clipped by 9 bases and J by 4 bases, with 15 bases between them. The length of the CDR3 is 14 residues. CDR3 in amino acids: CASKELVGTGELFF. The CDR3 DNA reads TGTGCCAGTAAAGAACTAGTAGGCACCGGGGAGCTGTTTTTT.

DNA of the CDR3: TGTGCCACCAGCAGCGGAGAAGGCGAACCGACCGACTCATCTGCCCGGCAGTACTTC. Translated: CATSSGEGEPTDSSARQYF. V is TRBV15 and J is TRBJ2-7; D not certain. V was trimmed by 3 bases and J by 9 bases, leaving 33 bases between them. This CDR3 contains 19 residues. Germline CDR1 is LNHNV and CDR2 is YYDKDF (reference sequence).

The chain carries TRBV27 and TRBJ2-5; TRBD1 might be the D (6 bases). Trimming pared 4 bases from V and 8 bases from J, leaving 11 bases between. The CDR3 is 12 amino acids. Per germline, CDR1 MNHEY and CDR2 SMNVEV (reference sequence). CDR3 amino acids: CASSSGTKTQYF. In DNA form, the CDR3 reads TGTGCCAGCAGTTCCGGGACAAAAACCCAGTACTTC.

J is TRBJ1-5 and V is TRBV20-1; D might be TRBD1 (6 bases). This CDR3 is 13 amino acids long. V lost 5 bases and J lost 4, with 12 bases in between. Germline CDR1 DFQATT, CDR2 SNEGSKA (reference sequence). The CDR3 loop is CSAGRGTNQPQHF. Here the CDR3 DNA reads TGCAGTGCTGGACGCGGGACAAATCAGCCCCAGCATTTT.

This chain uses TRBV2 with TRBJ2-5; 8 bases are a match to TRBD2. Germline V gene lookup returns CDR1 SNHLY and CDR2 FYNNEI. This CDR3 is 17 amino acids long. The V gene end was trimmed by 0 bases and the J gene end by 0 bases; junction bases not matched to a gene: 6. The CDR3 spells CASSEALASGYQETQYF. DNA of the CDR3: TGTGCCAGCAGTGAAGCCTTGGCTAGCGGGTACCAAGAGACCCAGTACTTC.

This CDR3 is CASSILDTSGRAGEQFF. The DNA of the CDR3 is TGTGCCAGCAGTATTCTCGATACTAGCGGGAGGGCCGGTGAGCAGTTCTTC. The chain is built from TRBV27 and TRBJ2-1; the match to TRBD2 covers 13 bases. V lost 5 bases and J lost 9; bases outside the gene matches: 13. The CDR3 is 17 amino acids. The germline V gene encodes CDR1 MNHEY and CDR2 SMNVEV (reference sequence).

This clonotype has just a few counts. The junction and the germline gene differ at one end; a read error may be behind it. The J gene is TRBJ1-1, the V gene TRBV20-1; D perhaps matches TRBD1 (5 bases). Per germline, CDR1 DFQATT and CDR2 SNEGSKA (reference sequence). This CDR3 comprises 14 residues. CDR3: CSAFSTAVNAEAFF. CDR3 DNA sequence: TGCAGTGCTTTCTCGACAGCTGTGAACGCTGAAGCTTTCTTT.

The chain carries TRBV7-2 and TRBJ2-7; no clear D gene. CDR1 SGHTA and CDR2 FQGNSA come from the germline V gene. The CDR3 totals 11 residues. V was shortened by 5 bases and J by 6 bases, with 8 bases between the two germline ends. The CDR3 nucleotides read TGTGCCAGCAGCCCCGGCTTCGAGCAGTACTTC. This sequence encodes CASSPGFEQYF.

This clonotype was seen a few times. The chain couples TRBV2 to TRBJ2-2; D might be TRBD1 (6 bases). There are 17 residues in the CDR3. Trimming pared 7 bases from V and 0 bases from J, leaving 18 bases between. Germline values: CDR1 SNHLY, CDR2 FYNNEI. CDR3: CASIPLTGPANTGELFF. DNA for the CDR3: TGTGCCAGCATACCCCTGACAGGTCCTGCGAACACCGGGGAGCTGTTTTTT. Full variable domain (remainder filled in from reference TRBV2 and TRBJ2-2): EPEVTQTPSHQVTQMGQEVILRCVPISNHLYFYWYRQILGQKVEFLVSFYNNEISEKSEIFDDQFSVERPDGSNFTLKIRSTKLEDSAMYFCASIPLTGPANTGELFFGEGSRLTVL.

The rearrangement joins TRBV6-1 to TRBJ2-7; 14 positions agree with TRBD2. The CDR3 extends over 17 amino acids. V lost 4 bases and J lost 2; bases outside the gene matches: 7. CDR1 MNHNS and CDR2 SASEGT come from the germline V gene. CDR3 residues: CASSVRGTSGSPYEQYF. The CDR3 DNA sequence: TGTGCCAGCAGTGTACGCGGGACTAGCGGGAGTCCCTACGAGCAGTACTTC.

The chain couples TRBV6-2 or TRBV6-3 to TRBJ1-5; D ambiguous. This CDR3 contains 16 residues. Deletions cut 3 bases from V and 4 bases from J, with 16 bases between. Germline CDR1 is MNHEY and CDR2 is SVGEGT. CDR3 bases: TGTGCCAGCAGTTATGGGGAGGAAGTCAATAATCAGCCCCAGCATTTT. Protein: CASSYGEEVNNQPQHF.

This clonotype has a handful of counts. The chain employs TRBV10-3 and TRBJ2-5; no definite D call. Trimming took 3 bases from V and 1 from J, leaving 6 bases between them. The CDR3 is made up of 13 amino acids. CDR1 is ENHRY, CDR2 SYGVKD, per germline. The CDR3 region is CAISETTQETQYF. CDR3 DNA: TGTGCCATCAGTGAAACGACCCAAGAGACCCAGTACTTC.

This clonotype has ten or more counts. This chain links TRBV5-1 with TRBJ1-5; the D is unclear. The CDR3 has 14 residues. The V gene lost 4 bases and the J gene lost 3 bases, with 11 bases spanning the gap. Germline CDR1 reads SGHRS; CDR2 reads YFSETQ. The CDR3 is CASSPGQFNQPQHF. The CDR3 nucleotides are TGCGCCAGCAGCCCCGGGCAGTTCAATCAGCCCCAGCATTTT.

The chain couples TRBV12-3 or TRBV12-4 to TRBJ1-5; D is possibly TRBD1 (5 bases). This CDR3 has 15 residues. The germline V and J ends were trimmed by 3 bases and 0 bases, with 9 bases remaining between them. Here the CDR3 DNA reads TGTGCCAGCAGTTTGTTTGGGGGTAGCAATCAGCCCCAGCATTTT. Translation: CASSLFGGSNQPQHF.

This clonotype has just a few counts. This chain links TRBV14 with TRBJ2-1, with 15 nucleotides matching TRBD2. Trimming took 4 bases from V and 8 from J; bases not matched to a gene: 3. The CDR3 extends over 15 amino acids. Germline V gene data show CDR1 as SGHDN and CDR2 as FVKESK. The CDR3 nucleotides are TGTGCCAGCAGCCCGGGACTAGCGGGAGGACATGAGCAGTTCTTC. It yields the protein CASSPGLAGGHEQFF.

The chain couples TRBV7-9 to TRBJ1-6, with D tentatively TRBD1 (6 bases). Germline loops: CDR1 SEHNR, CDR2 FQNEAQ (reference sequence). V was trimmed by 6 bases and J by 6 bases, leaving 12 bases between them. The CDR3 totals 14 residues. CDR3 in DNA: TGTGCCAGCAGAACCGGGACACTTAATTCACCCCTCCACTTT. Encoded protein: CASRTGTLNSPLHF.

This clonotype was observed a few times. The chain carries TRBV2 and TRBJ1-3; D may be TRBD1 (5 bases). The V and J ends lost 9 bases and 2 bases respectively, with 11 bases between them. Germline V gene data show CDR1 as SNHLY and CDR2 as FYNNEI. CDR3 length: 13 residues. The CDR3 DNA reads TGTGCCAGATCTACGGGGCCTGGAAACACCATATATTTT. Its protein product is CARSTGPGNTIYF.